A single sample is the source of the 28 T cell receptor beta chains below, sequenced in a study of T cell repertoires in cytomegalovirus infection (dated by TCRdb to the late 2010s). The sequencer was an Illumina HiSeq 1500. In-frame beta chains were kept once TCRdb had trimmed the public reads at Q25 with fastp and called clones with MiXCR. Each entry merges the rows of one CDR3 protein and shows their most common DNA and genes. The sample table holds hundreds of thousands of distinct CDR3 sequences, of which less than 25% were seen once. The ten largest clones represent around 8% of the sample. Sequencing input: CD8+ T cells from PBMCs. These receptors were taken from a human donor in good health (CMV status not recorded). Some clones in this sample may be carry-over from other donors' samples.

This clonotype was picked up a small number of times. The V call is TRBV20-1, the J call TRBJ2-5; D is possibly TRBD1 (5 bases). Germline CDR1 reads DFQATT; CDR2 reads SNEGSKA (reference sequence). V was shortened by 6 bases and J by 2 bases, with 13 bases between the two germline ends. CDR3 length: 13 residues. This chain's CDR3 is CSARGAPQETQYF. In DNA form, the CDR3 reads TGCAGTGCACGTGGGGCGCCACAAGAGACCCAGTACTTC.

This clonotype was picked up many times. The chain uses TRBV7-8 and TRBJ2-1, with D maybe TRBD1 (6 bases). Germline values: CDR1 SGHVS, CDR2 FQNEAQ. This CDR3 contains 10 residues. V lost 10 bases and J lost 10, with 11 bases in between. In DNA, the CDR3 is TGTGCCATAGGGGGAGAGGAGCAGTTCTTC. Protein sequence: CAIGGEEQFF.

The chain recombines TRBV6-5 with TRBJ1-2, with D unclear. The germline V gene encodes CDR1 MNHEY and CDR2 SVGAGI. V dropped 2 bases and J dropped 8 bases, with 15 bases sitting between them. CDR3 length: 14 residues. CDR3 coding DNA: TGTGCCAGCAGTTACGCGGATCCTATGTGGGGCTACACCTTC. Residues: CASSYADPMWGYTF.

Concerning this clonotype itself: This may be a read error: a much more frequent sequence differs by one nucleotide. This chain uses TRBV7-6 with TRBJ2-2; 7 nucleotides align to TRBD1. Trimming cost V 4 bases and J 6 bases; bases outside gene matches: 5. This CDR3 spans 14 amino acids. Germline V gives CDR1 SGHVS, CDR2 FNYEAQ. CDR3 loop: CASSSTGAAGELFF. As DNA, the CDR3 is TGTGCCAGCAGCTCTACAGGGGCCGCCGGGGAGCTGTTTTTT.

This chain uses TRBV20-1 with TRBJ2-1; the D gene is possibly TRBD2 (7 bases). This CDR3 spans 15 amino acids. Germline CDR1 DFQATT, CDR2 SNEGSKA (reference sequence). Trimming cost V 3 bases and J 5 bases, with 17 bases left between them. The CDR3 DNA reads TGCAGTGCTAGGCACCCGGGGGGCTCAAACAATGAGCAGTTCTTC. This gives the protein CSARHPGGSNNEQFF.

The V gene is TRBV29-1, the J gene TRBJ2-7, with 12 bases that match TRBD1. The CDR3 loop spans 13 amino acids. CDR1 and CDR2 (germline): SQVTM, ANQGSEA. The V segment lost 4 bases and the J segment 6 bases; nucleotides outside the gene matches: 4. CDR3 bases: TGCAGCGTTGCTCCGGGACAGGGGGCCGAGCAGTACGTC. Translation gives CSVAPGQGAEQYV.

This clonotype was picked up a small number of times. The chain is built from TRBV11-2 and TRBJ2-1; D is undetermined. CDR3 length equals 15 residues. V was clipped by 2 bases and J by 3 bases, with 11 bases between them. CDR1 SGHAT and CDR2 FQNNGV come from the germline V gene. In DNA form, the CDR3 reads TGTGCCAGCAGCTTAAGGGCACTAAGCTACAATGAGCAGTTCTTC. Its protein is CASSLRALSYNEQFF.

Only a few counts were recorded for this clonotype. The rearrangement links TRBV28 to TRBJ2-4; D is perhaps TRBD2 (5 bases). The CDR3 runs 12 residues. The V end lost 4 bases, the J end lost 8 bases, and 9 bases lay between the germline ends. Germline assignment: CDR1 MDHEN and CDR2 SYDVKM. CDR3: CASSSGIDIQYF. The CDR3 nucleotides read TGTGCCAGCAGTTCCGGGATTGACATTCAGTACTTC.

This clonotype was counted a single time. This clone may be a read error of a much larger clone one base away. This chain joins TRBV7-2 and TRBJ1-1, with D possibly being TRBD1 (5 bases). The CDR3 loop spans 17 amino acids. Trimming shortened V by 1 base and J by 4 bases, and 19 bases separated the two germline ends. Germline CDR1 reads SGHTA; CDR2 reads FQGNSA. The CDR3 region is CASSLGLQYWGGTEAFF. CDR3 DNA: TGTGCCAGCAGCTTAGGGCTCCAGTACTGGGGGGGCACTGAAGCTTTCTTT.

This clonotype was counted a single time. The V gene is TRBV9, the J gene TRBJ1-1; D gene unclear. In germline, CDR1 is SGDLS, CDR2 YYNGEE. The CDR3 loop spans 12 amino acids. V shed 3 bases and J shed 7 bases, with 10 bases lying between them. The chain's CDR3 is CASSAENLEAFF. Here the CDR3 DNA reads TGTGCCAGCAGCGCAGAGAATCTTGAAGCTTTCTTT.

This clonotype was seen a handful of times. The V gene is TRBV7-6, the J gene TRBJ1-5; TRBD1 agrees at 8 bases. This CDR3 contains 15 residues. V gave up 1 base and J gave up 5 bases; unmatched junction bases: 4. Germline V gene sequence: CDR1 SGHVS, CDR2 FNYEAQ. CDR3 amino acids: CASSLEQGAYQPQHF. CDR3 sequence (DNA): TGTGCCAGCAGCTTAGAGCAGGGGGCTTATCAGCCCCAGCATTTT.

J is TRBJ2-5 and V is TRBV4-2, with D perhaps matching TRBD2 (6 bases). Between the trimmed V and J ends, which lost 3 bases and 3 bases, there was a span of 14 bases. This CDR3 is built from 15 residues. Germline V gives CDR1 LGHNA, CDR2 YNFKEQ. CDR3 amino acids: CASSQYPGEEETQYF. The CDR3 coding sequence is TGTGCCAGCAGCCAGTACCCGGGGGAAGAAGAGACCCAGTACTTC.

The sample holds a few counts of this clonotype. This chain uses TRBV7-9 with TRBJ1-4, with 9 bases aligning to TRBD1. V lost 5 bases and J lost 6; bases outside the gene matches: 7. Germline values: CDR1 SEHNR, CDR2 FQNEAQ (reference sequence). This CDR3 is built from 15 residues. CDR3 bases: TGTGCCAGCAGCCTGCGGACAGGGGCGGATGAAAAACTGTTTTTT. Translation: CASSLRTGADEKLFF.

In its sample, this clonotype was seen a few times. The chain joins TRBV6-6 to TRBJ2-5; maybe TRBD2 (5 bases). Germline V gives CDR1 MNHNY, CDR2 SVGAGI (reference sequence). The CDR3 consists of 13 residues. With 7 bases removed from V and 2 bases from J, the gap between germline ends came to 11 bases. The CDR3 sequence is CASTFTSQETQYF. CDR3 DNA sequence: TGTGCCAGCACCTTTACTAGTCAAGAGACCCAGTACTTC.

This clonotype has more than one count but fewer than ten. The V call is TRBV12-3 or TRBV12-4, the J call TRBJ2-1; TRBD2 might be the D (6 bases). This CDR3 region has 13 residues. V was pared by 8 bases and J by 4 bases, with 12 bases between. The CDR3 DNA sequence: TGTGCCAGCCTCCTCCGGGGGTACAATGAGCAGTTCTTC. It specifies CASLLRGYNEQFF.

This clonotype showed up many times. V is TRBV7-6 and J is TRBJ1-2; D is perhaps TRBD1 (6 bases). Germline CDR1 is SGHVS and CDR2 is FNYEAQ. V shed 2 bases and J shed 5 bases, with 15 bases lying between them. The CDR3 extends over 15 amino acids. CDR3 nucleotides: TGTGCCAGCAGCTTAACAGGGTCCCATCTATATGGCTACACCTTC. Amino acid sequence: CASSLTGSHLYGYTF.

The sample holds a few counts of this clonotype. The CDR3 region is CASSPARGGYEQYV. CDR3 coding DNA: TGTGCCAGCAGTCCAGCTAGGGGTGGCTACGAGCAGTACGTC. The V gene is TRBV2, the J gene TRBJ2-7, with D maybe TRBD1 (5 bases). The CDR3 runs to 14 residues. With 5 bases removed from V and 3 bases from J, the gap between germline ends came to 14 bases. Looked up from germline, CDR1 is SNHLY and CDR2 is FYNNEI.

The CDR3 loop is CASSLVRGALTDTQYF. DNA for the CDR3: TGTGCCAGCAGTTTAGTTCGGGGGGCCCTCACAGATACGCAGTATTTT. This sequence joins TRBV27 and TRBJ2-3, with D perhaps matching TRBD2 (7 bases). Germline V gene sequence: CDR1 MNHEY, CDR2 SMNVEV (reference sequence). This CDR3 spans 16 amino acids. V lost 2 bases and J 2 bases, leaving 14 bases between the germline ends.

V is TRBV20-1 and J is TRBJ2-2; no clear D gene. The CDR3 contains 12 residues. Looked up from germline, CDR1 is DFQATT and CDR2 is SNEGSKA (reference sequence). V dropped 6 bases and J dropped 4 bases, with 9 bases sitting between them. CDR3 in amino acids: CSADPFTGELFF. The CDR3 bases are TGCAGTGCCGACCCATTCACCGGGGAGCTGTTTTTT.

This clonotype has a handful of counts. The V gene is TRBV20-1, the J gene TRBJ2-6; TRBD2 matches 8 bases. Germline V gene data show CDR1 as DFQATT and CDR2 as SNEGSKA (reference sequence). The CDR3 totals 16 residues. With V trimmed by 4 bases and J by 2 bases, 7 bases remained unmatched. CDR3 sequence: CSAKGVAGTGANVLTF. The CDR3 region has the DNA TGCAGTGCTAAGGGGGTAGCGGGAACTGGGGCCAACGTCCTGACTTTC.

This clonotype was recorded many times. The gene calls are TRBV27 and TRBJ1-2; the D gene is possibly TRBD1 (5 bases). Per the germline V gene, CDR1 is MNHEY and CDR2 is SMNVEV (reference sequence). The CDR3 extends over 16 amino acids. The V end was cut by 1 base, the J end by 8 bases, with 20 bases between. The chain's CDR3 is CASSLYPGLRGDGYTF. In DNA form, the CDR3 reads TGTGCCAGCAGTTTATACCCCGGGCTGAGGGGTGACGGCTACACCTTC.

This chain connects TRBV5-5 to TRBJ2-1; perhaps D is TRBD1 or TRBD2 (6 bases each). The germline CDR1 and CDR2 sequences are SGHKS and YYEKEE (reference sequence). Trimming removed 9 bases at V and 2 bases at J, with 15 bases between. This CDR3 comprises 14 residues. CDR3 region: CANGGAGTYNEQFF. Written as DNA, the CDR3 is TGTGCCAACGGGGGCGCGGGGACCTACAATGAGCAGTTCTTC. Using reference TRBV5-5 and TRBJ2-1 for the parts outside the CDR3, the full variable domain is DAGVTQSPTHLIKTRGQQVTLRCSPISGHKSVSWYQQVLGQGPQFIFQYYEKEERGRGNFPDRFSARQFPNYSSELNVNALLLGDSALYLCANGGAGTYNEQFFGPGTRLTVL.

CDR3 in DNA: TGTGCCAGCAGTTACTCGAGGACAGGGGGCTTGGAGACCCAGTACTTC. Amino acids: CASSYSRTGGLETQYF. The chain carries TRBV6-5 and TRBJ2-5; 11 bases fit TRBD1. The length of the CDR3 is 16 residues. J gave up 5 bases and V 0 bases, and 5 bases lay outside the gene matches. CDR1 is MNHEY, CDR2 SVGAGI, per germline.

CDR3 sequence: CASSRTQGKLAGELFF. CDR3 DNA sequence: TGTGCCAGCAGCCGGACCCAGGGAAAATTAGCCGGGGAGCTGTTTTTT. The chain joins TRBV7-9 to TRBJ2-2; D is perhaps TRBD1 (5 bases). Per the germline V gene, CDR1 is SEHNR and CDR2 is FQNEAQ (reference sequence). V was clipped by 5 bases and J by 6 bases, with 19 bases between them. The CDR3 totals 16 residues.

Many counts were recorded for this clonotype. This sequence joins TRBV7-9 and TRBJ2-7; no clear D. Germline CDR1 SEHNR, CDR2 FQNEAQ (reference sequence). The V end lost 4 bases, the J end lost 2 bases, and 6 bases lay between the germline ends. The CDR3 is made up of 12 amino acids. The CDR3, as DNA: TGTGCCAGCAGCTCGACCCCCTACGAGCAGTACGTC. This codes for CASSSTPYEQYV.

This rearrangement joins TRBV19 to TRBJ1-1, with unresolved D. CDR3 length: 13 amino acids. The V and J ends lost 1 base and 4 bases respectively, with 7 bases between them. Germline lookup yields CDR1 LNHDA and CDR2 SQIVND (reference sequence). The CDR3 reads CASSIGIGTEAFF. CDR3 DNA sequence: TGTGCCAGTAGTATAGGAATTGGCACTGAAGCTTTCTTT.

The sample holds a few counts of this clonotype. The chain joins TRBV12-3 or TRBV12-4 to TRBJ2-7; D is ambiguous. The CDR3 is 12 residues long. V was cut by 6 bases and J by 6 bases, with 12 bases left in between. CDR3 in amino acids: CASSHLLREQYF. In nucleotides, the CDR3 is TGTGCCAGCAGCCATCTACTCCGCGAGCAGTACTTC.

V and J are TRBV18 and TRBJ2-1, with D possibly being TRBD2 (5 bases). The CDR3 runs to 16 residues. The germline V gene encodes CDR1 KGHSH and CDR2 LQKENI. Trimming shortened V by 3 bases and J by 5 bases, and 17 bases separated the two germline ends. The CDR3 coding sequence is TGTGCCAGCTCACCGACGTCCTTGAGGGCTAACAATGAGCAGTTCTTC. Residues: CASSPTSLRANNEQFF.